This T cell receptor (beta chain) was documented in a study of control samples from healthy donors and cancer patients. Profiling relied on immunoSEQ multiplex PCR, and the TCRdb table lists in-frame clones only, not all of them. The sample holds roughly 59,000 clones, around 90% seen once. V dropped 5 bases and J dropped 3; count of bases not matched to a gene: 10. This CDR3 is 16 amino acids long. The germline V gene has CDR1 SGHAT and CDR2 FQNNGV. The sequencing input was PBMCs. The origin of this receptor is a man aged 35 to 55 with colorectal cancer. This sequence joins TRBV11-2 and TRBJ2-7, with 10 bases identical to TRBD1. The CDR3 loop is CASSKITGTGVYEQYF. The CDR3 region has the DNA TGTGCCAGCAGCAAGATTACCGGGACAGGGGTCTACGAGCAGTACTTC.